This T cell receptor beta chain appears in the sequencing data of a study of T cells in Graves' hyperthyroidism and ophthalmopathy. Comment on this clonotype: Its antigen remains unknown.

The authors obtained PBMCs from roughly 10 ml of fresh peripheral blood. The germline CDR1 and CDR2 sequences are SGHRS and YFSETQ. This CDR3 comprises 17 residues. The ends lost 4 bases at V and 1 base at J; junction bases unmatched: 10. TCR beta CDR3 regions were amplified from RNA transcripts. A first-round RT-PCR of the TCR CDR3 used the HTBI primer set. TCRdb reanalysed the multiplex PCR reads using MiXCR and keeps one entry per CDR3 protein. The table includes fewer than 400,000 distinct CDR3 sequences, over 15% detected once. Study-wide findings and caveats: A model of 13 V-J pairs discriminated ophthalmopathy from stable hyperthyroidism. Blood shared most expanded thyroid clonotypes above 0.001.

The TCR was taken from a man aged 25-45 years with Graves' hyperthyroidism. This chain connects TRBV5-1 to TRBJ2-5, with 10 positions matching TRBD2. Sequencing input: blood. The CDR3 region has the DNA TGCGCCAGCAGCCGTTTGCGTGGGACTAGCGTCCAAGAGACCCAGTACTTC. Its translation is CASSRLRGTSVQETQYF.